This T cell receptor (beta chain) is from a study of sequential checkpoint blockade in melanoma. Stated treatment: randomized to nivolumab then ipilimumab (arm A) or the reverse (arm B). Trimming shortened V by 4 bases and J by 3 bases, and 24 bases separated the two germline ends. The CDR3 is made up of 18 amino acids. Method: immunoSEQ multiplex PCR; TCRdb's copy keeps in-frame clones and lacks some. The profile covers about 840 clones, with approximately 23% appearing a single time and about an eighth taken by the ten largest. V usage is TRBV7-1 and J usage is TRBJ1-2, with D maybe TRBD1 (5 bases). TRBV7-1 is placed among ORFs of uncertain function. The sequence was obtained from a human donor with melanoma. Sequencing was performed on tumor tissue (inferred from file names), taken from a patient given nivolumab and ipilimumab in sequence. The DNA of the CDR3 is TGTGCCAGCAGCTTGTCCCCCCTAAGAGACAGCCTGTACTATGGCTACACCTTC. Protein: CASSLSPLRDSLYYGYTF.